These 8 T cell receptor beta chains came from one sample sequenced in a study of CD8 T cells in Susac syndrome. Random-hexamer reverse transcription was applied to about 0.45 to 1 ug RNA. One entry per CDR3 protein, called by TCRdb with MiXCR from the immunoSEQ multiplex PCR reads. The table lists approximately 170,000 distinct CDR3 sequences, roughly nine tenths of them singletons, with roughly 0.08% in the top ten. Sequencing was done on a sample of CD4+ T cells from PBMCs. These receptors were collected from a human donor in good health.

This clonotype was seen only a few times. The rearrangement links TRBV18 to TRBJ2-3, with 7 positions matching TRBD1. Germline CDR1 is KGHSH and CDR2 is LQKENI. Trimming removed 2 bases from V and 2 bases from J; junction bases left unmatched: 1. The CDR3 is 14 residues long. CDR3: CASSPTGVTDTQYF. The CDR3 DNA follows: TGTGCCAGCTCACCAACAGGGGTCACAGATACGCAGTATTTT.

The chain carries TRBV4-1 and TRBJ2-7; D may be TRBD2 (5 bases). The ends were cut back, 1 base at V and 1 base at J, with 11 bases in the middle. CDR1 MGHRA and CDR2 YSYEKL come from the germline V gene. CDR3 length: 15 amino acids. CDR3 nucleotide sequence: TGCGCCAGCAGCCAAGGGAGGATAACGTCCTACGAGCAGTACTTC. Amino acid sequence: CASSQGRITSYEQYF.

This sequence joins TRBV9 and TRBJ2-5, with TRBD1 as a possible D gene (5 bases). This CDR3 is 14 amino acids long. The V gene's germline CDR1 is SGDLS and CDR2 YYNGEE. V gave up 4 bases and J gave up 4 bases, with 14 bases separating them. In nucleotides, the CDR3 is TGTGCCAGCAGCCCCCGTGGCCAGGGAGAGACCCAGTACTTC. Amino acid sequence: CASSPRGQGETQYF.

This chain links TRBV6-5 with TRBJ2-3; unclear D gene. The V and J ends lost 6 bases and 0 bases respectively, with 13 bases between them. The CDR3 is 15 amino acids. Germline V gives CDR1 MNHEY, CDR2 SVGAGI. For the CDR3, the DNA is TGTGCCAGCAGATCCGGAGTTACTAGCACAGATACGCAGTATTTT. Translating it yields CASRSGVTSTDTQYF.

The genes are TRBV27 and TRBJ2-7; D may match TRBD1 or TRBD2 (5 bases each). Germline assignment: CDR1 MNHEY and CDR2 SMNVEV (reference sequence). CDR3 length: 14 residues. With 5 bases removed from V and 3 bases from J, the gap between germline ends came to 14 bases. For the CDR3, the DNA is TGTGCCAGCAGTGCCCAGGGAGTCCTCTACGAGCAGTACTTC. Translation: CASSAQGVLYEQYF.

There are a few counts of this clonotype. The CDR3 region is CASSLEGSYEQYF. The CDR3 DNA reads as TGTGCCAGCAGTTTGGAAGGCTCCTACGAGCAGTACTTC. V is TRBV6-2 or TRBV6-3 and J is TRBJ2-7; the D is unclear. The CDR3 is made up of 13 amino acids. V gave up 4 bases and J gave up 0 bases, with 7 bases separating them. In germline, CDR1 is MNHEY, CDR2 SVGEGT.

The sample holds one count of this clonotype. CDR3 amino acids: CATQNGPPRTEAFF. In DNA, the CDR3 is TGTGCCACCCAGAACGGTCCCCCTAGGACTGAAGCTTTCTTT. V gene TRBV2 combines with J gene TRBJ1-1; D gene uncertain. This CDR3 is 14 amino acids long. The V end was cut by 10 bases, the J end by 5 bases, with 20 bases between. Germline assignment: CDR1 SNHLY and CDR2 FYNNEI.

The rearrangement joins TRBV6-1 to TRBJ2-1, with a possible D match to TRBD2 (6 bases). This CDR3 is built from 12 residues. Germline values: CDR1 MNHNS, CDR2 SASEGT. V dropped 2 bases and J dropped 8 bases, with 7 bases sitting between them. The DNA for the CDR3 is TGTGCCAGCAGTGAATCGGGGGATGAGCAGTTCTTC. Protein sequence: CASSESGDEQFF.